Relative to its sample, the clone carrying this TCR beta chain is medium-sized. Its antigen is not identified. Stated treatment: roughly 11-day PBMC culture with coronavirus spike peptide pools or control peptides (ViraFEST assay). According to the study, CD4+ T cells from the unexposed donor were gathered ahead of the COVID-19 pandemic (2011-2018). Fresh IL-2 medium replaced half the culture medium on days 3 and 7. The sample is drawn from a study of vaccination and CD4 T cells after COVID-19. Study as a whole: The convalescent group had six males, four females, seven Caucasians, two Asians, one multiracial.

CDR1 MNHEY and CDR2 SMNVEV come from the germline V gene (reference sequence). V lost 6 bases to trimming and J lost 7 bases, with 10 bases between them. The CDR3 runs to 12 residues. Whole-study findings and limits: Detection of a median roughly 83% of reactive clones in convalescent patients was confined to the period after vaccination.

The study sequenced cultured CD4+ T cell DNA using the Oncomine TCR Beta short-read assay. The source of extracted genomic DNA was cultured CD4+ T cells. TCRdb itself ran the PCR reads through MiXCR, one entry per CDR3 protein. The table records 8,000 to 9,500 distinct CDR3 sequences, more than 25% of them present only once. The chain uses TRBV27 and TRBJ1-5; the D is unclear. The sequenced sample was CD4+ T cells from blood, cultured in vitro. This clonotype originated in a human donor in good health. The CDR3 reads CASSRPSQPQHF. In DNA form, the CDR3 reads TGTGCCAGCAGCCGACCCTCCCAGCCCCAGCATTTT.